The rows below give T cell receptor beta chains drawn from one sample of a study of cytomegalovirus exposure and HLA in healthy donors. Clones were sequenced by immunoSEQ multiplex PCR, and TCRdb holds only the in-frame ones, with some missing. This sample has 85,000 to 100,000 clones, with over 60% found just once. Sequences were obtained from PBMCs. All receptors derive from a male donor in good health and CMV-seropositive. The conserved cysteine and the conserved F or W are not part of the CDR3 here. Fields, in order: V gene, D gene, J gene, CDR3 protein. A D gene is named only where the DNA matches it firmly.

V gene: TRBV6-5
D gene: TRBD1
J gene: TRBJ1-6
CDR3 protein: ASSSSWTGVTPLH

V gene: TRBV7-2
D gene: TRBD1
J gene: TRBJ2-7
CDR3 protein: ASSSTGKAYEQY

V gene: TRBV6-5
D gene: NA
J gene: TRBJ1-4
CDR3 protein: ASSDRLNEKLF

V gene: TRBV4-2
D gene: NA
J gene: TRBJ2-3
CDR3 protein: ASSQKSTTQY

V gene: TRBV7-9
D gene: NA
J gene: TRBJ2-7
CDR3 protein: ASSQDRTKGEQY

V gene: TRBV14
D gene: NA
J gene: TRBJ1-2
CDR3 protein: ASSQDHFGYGYT

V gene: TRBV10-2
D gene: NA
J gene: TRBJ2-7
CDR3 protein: ASTDGGISF

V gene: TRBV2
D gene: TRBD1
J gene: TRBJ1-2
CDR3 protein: ASSPTGRDYGYT

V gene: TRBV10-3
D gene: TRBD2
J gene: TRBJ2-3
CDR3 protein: AISGGTSGGGTDTQY

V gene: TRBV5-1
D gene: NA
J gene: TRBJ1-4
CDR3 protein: ASSSGQPGNEKLF

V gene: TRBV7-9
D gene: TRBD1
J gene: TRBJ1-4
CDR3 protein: ASSMDRVANEKLF

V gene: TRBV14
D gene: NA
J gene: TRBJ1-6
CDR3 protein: ASSDSSYNSPLH

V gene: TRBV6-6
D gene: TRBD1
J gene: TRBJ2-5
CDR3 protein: ASSPGQGYETQY

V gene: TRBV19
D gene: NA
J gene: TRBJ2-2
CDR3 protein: ASSIFQRRTGELF

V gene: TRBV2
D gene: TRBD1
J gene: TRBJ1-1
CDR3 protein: ASSVGRGRMVAEAF

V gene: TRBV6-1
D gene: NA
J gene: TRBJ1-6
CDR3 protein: ASSEAQGHGSPLH

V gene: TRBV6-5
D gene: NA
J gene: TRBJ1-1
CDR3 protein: ASSTRGVNTEAF

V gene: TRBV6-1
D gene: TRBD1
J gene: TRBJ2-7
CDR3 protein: ASRPGQGVYEQY

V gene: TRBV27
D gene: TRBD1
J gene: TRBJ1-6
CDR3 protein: ASSKGQNNSPLH

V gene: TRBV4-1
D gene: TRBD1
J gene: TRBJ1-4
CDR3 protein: ASRRTGNNEKLF

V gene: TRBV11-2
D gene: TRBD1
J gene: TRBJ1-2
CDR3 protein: ASSPGQGYGYT

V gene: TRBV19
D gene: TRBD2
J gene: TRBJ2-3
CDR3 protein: ASSPRTRADTQY

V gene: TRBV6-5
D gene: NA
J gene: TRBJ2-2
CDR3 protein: ASSGPKNTGELF

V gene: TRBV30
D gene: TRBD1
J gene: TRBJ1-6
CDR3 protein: AWSVSRGRKVYNSPLH

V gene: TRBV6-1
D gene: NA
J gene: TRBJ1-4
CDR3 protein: ASSLPWTVNEKLF

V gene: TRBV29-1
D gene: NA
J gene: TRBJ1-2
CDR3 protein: SEEGLRDGYT

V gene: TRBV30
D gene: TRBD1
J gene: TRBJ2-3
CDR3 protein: AWSVDRGTDTQY

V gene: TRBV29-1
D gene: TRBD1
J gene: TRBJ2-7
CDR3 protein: SAMGGQGYEQY

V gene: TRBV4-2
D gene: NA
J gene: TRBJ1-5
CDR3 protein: ASSQESGFNQPQH

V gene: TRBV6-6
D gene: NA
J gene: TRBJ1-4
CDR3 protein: ASSITTNEKLF

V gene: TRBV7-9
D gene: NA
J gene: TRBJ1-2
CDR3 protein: ASSLARIANYGYT

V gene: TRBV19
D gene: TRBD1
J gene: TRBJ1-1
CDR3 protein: ASSRQGSLYRTEAF

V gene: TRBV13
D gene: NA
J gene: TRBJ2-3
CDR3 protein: ASSLRVATDTQY

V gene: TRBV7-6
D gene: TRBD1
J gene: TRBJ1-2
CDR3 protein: ASSSPLVGRGRGYT

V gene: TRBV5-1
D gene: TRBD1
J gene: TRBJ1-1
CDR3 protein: ASSFWDRGMRTEAF

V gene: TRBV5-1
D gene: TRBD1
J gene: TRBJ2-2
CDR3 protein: ASSSGQGRTGELF

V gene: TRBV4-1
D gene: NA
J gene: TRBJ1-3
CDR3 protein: ASSQGSGGISGNTIY

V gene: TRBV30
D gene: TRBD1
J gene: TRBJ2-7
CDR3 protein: AWSGIGQVLHEQY

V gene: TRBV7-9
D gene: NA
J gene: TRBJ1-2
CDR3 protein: ASSLSGGNGYT

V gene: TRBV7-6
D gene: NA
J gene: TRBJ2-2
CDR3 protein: ASSFGDSGELF

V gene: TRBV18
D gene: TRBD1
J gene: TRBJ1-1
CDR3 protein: ASSPMDRENTEAF

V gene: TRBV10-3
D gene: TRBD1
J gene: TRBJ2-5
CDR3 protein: AISVGQGEETQY

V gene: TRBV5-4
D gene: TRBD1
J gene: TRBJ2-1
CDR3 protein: ASSAMGQGVYNEQF

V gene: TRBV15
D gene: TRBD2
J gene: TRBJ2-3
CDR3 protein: ATSPGGMDTQY

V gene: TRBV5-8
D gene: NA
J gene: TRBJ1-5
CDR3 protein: ASSIFYSNQPQH

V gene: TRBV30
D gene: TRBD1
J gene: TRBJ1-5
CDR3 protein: AWSLDRVEPQH

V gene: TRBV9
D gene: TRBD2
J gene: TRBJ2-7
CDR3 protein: ASSVAGGDEQY

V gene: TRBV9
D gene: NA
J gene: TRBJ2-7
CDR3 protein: ASSGVIGEQY

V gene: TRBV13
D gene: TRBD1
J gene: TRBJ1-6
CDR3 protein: ASSLSPGTANSPLH

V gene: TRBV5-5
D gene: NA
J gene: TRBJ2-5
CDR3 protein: ASSPTSQETQY

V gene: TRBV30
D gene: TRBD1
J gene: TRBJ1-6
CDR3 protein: AWKGQINSPLH

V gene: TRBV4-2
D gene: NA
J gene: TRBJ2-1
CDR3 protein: ASSQTTSLGEQF

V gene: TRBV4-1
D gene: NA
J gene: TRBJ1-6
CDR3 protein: ASSLEKGNSPLH